This T cell receptor (beta chain) was found in a study of T cell responses to AZD1222 COVID-19 vaccine. Study observations and caveats: Spike-specific TCR breadth and depth went up after people got two AZD1222 doses. Spike was spanned by vaccine-associated CD4 TCRs, with dominance at 160-218 and 743-854. In the spike-specific TCR repertoire, nearly half reportedly target unmutated variant regions. White British donors predominated, females outnumbered males, and clonal diversity was possibly underestimated.

The CDR3 has 13 amino acids. CDR1 is SGHTA, CDR2 FQGTGA, per germline. Deletions cut 2 bases from V and 5 bases from J, with 7 bases between. The assay was immunoSEQ multiplex PCR, and TCRdb's table has in-frame clones only and misses some. The top ten clones hold under 9.5% of a sample with some 130,000 clones, around 90% of them seen once. As concerns this clone: Its antigen remains unknown.

The source of this sequence is an adult in good health. The V gene is TRBV7-3, the J gene TRBJ2-1; D is unclear. Sequenced here: peripheral blood, sampled on day 0 of AZD1222 vaccination. The CDR3 is CASSLSQNNEQFF. In nucleotides, the CDR3 is TGTGCCAGCAGCTTATCCCAGAACAATGAGCAGTTCTTC.